The source of this T cell receptor (beta chain) is a study of T cell responses to AZD1222 COVID-19 vaccine. Across the whole study: Pooling of second doses given at about 4 or about 12 weeks was done. The study's findings and limits: White British ancestry dominated among donors, who included more females, and clonal diversity was possibly underestimated. Only a handful of AZD1222 recipients were seropositive at baseline. Spike-specific TCR breadth and depth were elevated following two AZD1222 doses.

Remarks on this clone: Its antigen remains unknown.

The germline V and J ends were trimmed by 3 bases and 4 bases, with 6 bases remaining between them. The CDR3 is made up of 12 amino acids. CDR1 and CDR2 from the germline V gene are LGHDT and YNNKEL (reference sequence). Sequencing was performed with immunoSEQ multiplex PCR; in TCRdb, only in-frame clones are kept and a portion is missing. The sample records approximately 150,000 clones, 80% to 95% being singletons. V is TRBV3-1 (or the pseudogene TRBV3-2) and J is TRBJ1-2; D gene uncertain. The sample consisted of peripheral blood, taken on day 0 of AZD1222 vaccination. The origin of this receptor is an adult in good health. The CDR3 nucleotides are TGTGCCAGCAGCCAGGGTACCTATGGCTACACCTTC. Translated: CASSQGTYGYTF.